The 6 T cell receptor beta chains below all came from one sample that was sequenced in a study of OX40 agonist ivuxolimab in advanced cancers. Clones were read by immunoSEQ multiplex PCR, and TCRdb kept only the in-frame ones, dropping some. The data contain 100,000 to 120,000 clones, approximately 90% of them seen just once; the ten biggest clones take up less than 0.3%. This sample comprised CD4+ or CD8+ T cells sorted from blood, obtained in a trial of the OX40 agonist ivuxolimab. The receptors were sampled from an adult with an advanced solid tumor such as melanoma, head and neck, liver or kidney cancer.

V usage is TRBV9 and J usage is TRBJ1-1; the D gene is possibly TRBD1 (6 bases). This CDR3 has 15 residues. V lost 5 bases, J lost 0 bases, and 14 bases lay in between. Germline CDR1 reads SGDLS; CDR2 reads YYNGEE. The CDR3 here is CASRDSDSMNTEAFF. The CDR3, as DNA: TGTGCCAGCAGGGATTCGGACAGCATGAACACTGAAGCTTTCTTT.

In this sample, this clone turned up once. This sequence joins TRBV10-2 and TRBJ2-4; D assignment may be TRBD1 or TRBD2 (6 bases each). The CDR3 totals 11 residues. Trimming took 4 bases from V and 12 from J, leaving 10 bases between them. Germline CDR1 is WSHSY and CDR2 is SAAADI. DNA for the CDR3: TGCGCCAGCAGTGCGGGGGCTACTCAGTACTTC. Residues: CASSAGATQYF.

As DNA, the CDR3 is TGTGCCAGCAGCCCGGGACTAGCGGGAGGCGGGGATACGCAGTATTTT. Its protein is CASSPGLAGGGDTQYF. This chain uses TRBV7-6 with TRBJ2-3; 15 positions agree with TRBD2. Germline CDR1 is SGHVS and CDR2 is FNYEAQ. This CDR3 has 16 residues. Unmatched junction bases numbered 6, after V lost 5 bases and J lost 6 bases.

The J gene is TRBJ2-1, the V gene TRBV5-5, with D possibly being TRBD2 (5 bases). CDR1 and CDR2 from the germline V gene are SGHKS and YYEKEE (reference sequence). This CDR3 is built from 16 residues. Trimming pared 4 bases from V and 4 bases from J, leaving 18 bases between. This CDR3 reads CASSGRSAEKYNEQFF. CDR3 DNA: TGTGCCAGCAGCGGGCGGTCAGCGGAGAAGTACAATGAGCAGTTCTTC. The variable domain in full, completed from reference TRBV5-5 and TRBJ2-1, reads DAGVTQSPTHLIKTRGQQVTLRCSPISGHKSVSWYQQVLGQGPQFIFQYYEKEERGRGNFPDRFSARQFPNYSSELNVNALLLGDSALYLCASSGRSAEKYNEQFFGPGTRLTVL.

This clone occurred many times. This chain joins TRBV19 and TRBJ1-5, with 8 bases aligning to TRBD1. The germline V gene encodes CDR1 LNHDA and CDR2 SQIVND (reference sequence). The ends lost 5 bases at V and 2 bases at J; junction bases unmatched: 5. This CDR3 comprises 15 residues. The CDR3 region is CASSSGGIRNQPQHF. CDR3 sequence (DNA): TGTGCCAGTAGTTCAGGGGGCATCCGCAATCAGCCCCAGCATTTT.

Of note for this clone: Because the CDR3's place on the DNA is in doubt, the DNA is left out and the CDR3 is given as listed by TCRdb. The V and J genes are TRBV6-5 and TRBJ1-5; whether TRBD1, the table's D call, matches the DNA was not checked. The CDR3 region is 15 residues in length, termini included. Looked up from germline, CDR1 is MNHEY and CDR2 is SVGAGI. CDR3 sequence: CASSFFGQGGQPQHF.